This TCR beta chain came from a study of T cell responses to AZD1222 COVID-19 vaccine. General study results and limits: No repertoire was sampled before or during the peak T cell response, only after it.

Clones were read by immunoSEQ multiplex PCR, and TCRdb kept only the in-frame ones, dropping some. The repertoire holds roughly 91,000 clones, with about 88% as singletons. In regard to this clone: Its specificity is unknown.

The sequence derives from an adult in good health. This specimen consisted of peripheral blood, obtained on day 0 of AZD1222 vaccination.

The CDR3 nucleotides are TGTGCCAGCAGCCCCGTGGGGGGGACGGAAGCTTTCTTT. Its translation: CASSPVGGTEAFF. The rearrangement joins TRBV5-4 to TRBJ1-1, with D possibly TRBD1 on 5 matching bases. Germline lookup yields CDR1 SGHNT and CDR2 YYREEE (reference sequence). CDR3 length: 13 amino acids. The V end was cut by 4 bases, the J end by 8 bases, with 15 bases between.